Listed below are T cell receptor beta chains from one sample, sequenced in a study of blood T cell repertoires in COVID-19. Libraries were prepared by immunoSEQ multiplex PCR; TCRdb keeps only in-frame clonotypes and omits some of them. Of about 260,000 clones listed, 85% to 90% are singletons. Sequencing was performed on PBMCs or T cells enriched from blood (not recorded which). Receptors originate from a woman younger than 30 who had recovered from COVID-19. Both conserved end residues are part of each CDR3. The D gene is left open where the match is weak. The size of a clone is reported for some rows only, either as once, few or many, or as a class for expanded clones.

clone_size	cdr3_length	v_call	d_call	j_call	cdr3_nt	cdr3_aa
.	14	TRBV19	.	TRBJ1-6	TGTGCCAGTAGCCCCACAGGACCTTCTATAGCCCTCCACTTT	CASSPTGPSIALHF
.	16	TRBV9	TRBD1	TRBJ2-2	TGTGCCAGCAGCGTAGCCCGGACAGGGGGCCCCGGGGAGCTGTTTTTT	CASSVARTGGPGELFF
.	16	TRBV6-5	.	TRBJ1-2	TGTGCCAGCAGTTACCGGGGTCTGACCTCATCCTATGGCTACACCTTC	CASSYRGLTSSYGYTF
.	15	TRBV28	TRBD1	TRBJ1-5	TGTGCCAGCAGTTTATGGGGCAGGGGGTGGCAGCCCCAGCATTTT	CASSLWGRGWQPQHF
.	13	TRBV7-9	TRBD1	TRBJ2-1	TGTGCCAGCAGAGGGGGCGGTTATAATGAGCAGTTCTTC	CASRGGGYNEQFF
.	14	TRBV7-9	.	TRBJ1-2	TGTGCCAGCAGCAGGGCGGGGTCGGAGGATGGCTACACCTTC	CASSRAGSEDGYTF
.	14	TRBV7-8	.	TRBJ1-1	TGTGCCAGCAGCGCACAGGAAGCCTACACTGAAGCTTTCTTT	CASSAQEAYTEAFF
.	12	TRBV3-1/TRBV3-2	.	TRBJ1-2	TGTGCCAGCAGGACAGCCAACTATGGCTACACCTTC	CASRTANYGYTF
.	17	TRBV7-6	TRBD2	TRBJ2-3	TGTGCCAGCAGCTTAAACAGCGGGGGGGCAGGCACAGATACGCAGTATTTT	CASSLNSGGAGTDTQYF
once	12	TRBV13	.	TRBJ1-5	TGTGCCAGCAGTAAGGGGGATCAGCCCCAGCATTTT	CASSKGDQPQHF
.	13	TRBV2	.	TRBJ1-6	TGTGCCAGCCTAGGAGGTTTGGGTTCACCCCTCCACTTT	CASLGGLGSPLHF
.	16	TRBV6-5	TRBD1	TRBJ2-7	TGTGCCAGCAGTTACTCGAAGGACAGGGGGACCTACGAGCAGTACTTC	CASSYSKDRGTYEQYF
.	13	TRBV10-1	.	TRBJ1-5	TGCGCCAGCAGTCCGGCCGGGGATCAGCCCCAGCATTTT	CASSPAGDQPQHF
.	15	TRBV5-6	.	TRBJ1-2	TGTGCCAGCAGTTTTCGACGGGAAAACTTCTATGGCTACACCTTC	CASSFRRENFYGYTF
.	11	TRBV29-1	.	TRBJ1-2	TGCAGCGTTGAAGCCCCTTATGGCTACACCTTC	CSVEAPYGYTF
.	14	TRBV7-2	.	TRBJ1-3	TGTGCCAGCAGTTCCCCAGGGTTTGGAAACACCATATATTTT	CASSSPGFGNTIYF
few	13	TRBV5-8	.	TRBJ1-2	TGTGCCAGCAGCCCCCAGGGGAACTATGGCTACACCTTC	CASSPQGNYGYTF
.	14	TRBV3-1/TRBV3-2	TRBD1	TRBJ1-2	TGTGCCAGCAGCACTCGGGACAGATCATATGGCTACACCTTC	CASSTRDRSYGYTF
.	14	TRBV28	.	TRBJ2-2	TGTGCCAGCAGTTCTTCAGGGAACACCGGGGAGCTGTTTTTT	CASSSSGNTGELFF
.	17	TRBV7-8	TRBD2	TRBJ2-3	TGTGCCAGCAGCCCCCGGGGTAGCGGGGGGGCCACAGATACGCAGTATTTT	CASSPRGSGGATDTQYF
.	15	TRBV19	.	TRBJ1-5	TGTGCCAGTAGTATAGTGGGTGCAGGAGGCCAGCCCCAGCATTTT	CASSIVGAGGQPQHF
.	12	TRBV11-2	.	TRBJ1-5	TGTGCCAGCAGCTTCCAGGAGGGGCCCCAGCATTTT	CASSFQEGPQHF
.	16	TRBV9	TRBD2	TRBJ2-3	TGTGCCAGCAGCGTAGCTCCCGGGGGGGACTCAGATACGCAGTATTTT	CASSVAPGGDSDTQYF
.	15	TRBV11-2	.	TRBJ2-7	TGTGCCAGCAGCTTATACGGTCTACCCACCTACGAGCAGTACTTC	CASSLYGLPTYEQYF
.	14	TRBV19	TRBD1	TRBJ1-1	TGTGCCAGTAGTACGGACAGGGGGCTAACTGAAGCTTTCTTT	CASSTDRGLTEAFF
.	16	TRBV5-4	TRBD1	TRBJ2-4	TGTGCCAGCAGCCTCGGGGGACAGGGAAAAAAAAACATTCAGTACTTC	CASSLGGQGKKNIQYF
.	14	TRBV2	TRBD1	TRBJ1-2	TGTGCCAGCAGTCTACGACAGGGTACCTATGGCTACACCTTC	CASSLRQGTYGYTF
.	14	TRBV6-5	TRBD1	TRBJ2-7	TGTGCCAGCAGGACAGGGGACTTACAGAACGAGCAGTACTTC	CASRTGDLQNEQYF
.	14	TRBV6-5	TRBD1	TRBJ2-7	TGTGCCAGCGGACAGGGGGCCTCCTTTGTCGAGCAGTACTTC	CASGQGASFVEQYF
.	15	TRBV19	.	TRBJ2-1	TGTGCCAGTACTCCTGGACAAAGCTCCTACAATGAGCAGTTCTTC	CASTPGQSSYNEQFF
.	15	TRBV28	TRBD1	TRBJ1-2	TGTGCCAGCAGTTTCCCTGGACAGGGGGCGGGGGGCTACACCTTC	CASSFPGQGAGGYTF
.	14	TRBV30	.	TRBJ1-2	TGTGCCTGGAGTAGAAACGGGGGTAACTATGGCTACACCTTC	CAWSRNGGNYGYTF
.	14	TRBV29-1	TRBD2	TRBJ2-1	TGCAGCGGGTCTAGCGGGGGATCCTACAATGAGCAGTTCTTC	CSGSSGGSYNEQFF
.	13	TRBV6-1	.	TRBJ2-2	TGTGCCAGCAGTGAAGGCAGGGTTAGGGAGCTGTTTTTT	CASSEGRVRELFF
.	15	TRBV5-1	.	TRBJ2-5	TGCGCCAGCAGCTTGGCAACAGCAGAACAAGAGACCCAGTACTTC	CASSLATAEQETQYF
.	12	TRBV2	.	TRBJ2-7	TGTGCCAGCAGGGAGCGGGTCTTTGAGCAGTACTTC	CASRERVFEQYF
.	13	TRBV6-1	.	TRBJ1-2	TGTGCCAGCAGTGAAGAGAGGGTAGGTGGCTACACCTTC	CASSEERVGGYTF
.	14	TRBV2	.	TRBJ1-1	TGTGCCAGCAGTCTACAGGGTATGAACACTGAAGCTTTCTTT	CASSLQGMNTEAFF
.	14	TRBV11-3	TRBD1	TRBJ1-2	TGTGCCAGCAGCTGGGACAGGGATTCTAATGGCTACACCTTC	CASSWDRDSNGYTF
.	14	TRBV27	.	TRBJ2-5	TGTGCCAGCTCAAAGTGGGGAGACCAAGAGACCCAGTACTTC	CASSKWGDQETQYF
.	16	TRBV4-1	.	TRBJ1-1	TGCGCCAGCAGCCACCGATACGCACAGGCGAACACTGAAGCTTTCTTT	CASSHRYAQANTEAFF
.	13	TRBV2	TRBD1	TRBJ1-6	TGTGCCTCTAAAACAGGGGTTGATTCACCCCTCCACTTT	CASKTGVDSPLHF
once	13	TRBV7-9	TRBD1	TRBJ1-1	TGTGCCAGCAGCTCGAGCATGACAGGGAGGCCTTTCTTT	CASSSSMTGRPFF
.	16	TRBV5-1	TRBD1	TRBJ2-1	TGCGCCAGCAGCTCGCTGATGAACACAGGGGGCGGGGAGCAGTTCTTC	CASSSLMNTGGGEQFF
.	16	TRBV23-1	TRBD1	TRBJ1-6	TGCGCCAGCAGTCAATCGAGGACAGGGAATAATTCACCCCTCCACTTT	CASSQSRTGNNSPLHF